Each of the 20 T cell receptor beta chains below was sequenced from the same sample in a study of metastatic and nonmetastatic thyroid tumors. Until they underwent thyroid surgery, no patient had received any treatment. TCRdb re-called clones via MiXCR from the PCR reads. The table has about 38,000 clones, 26% seen once. The sequenced material came from blood. These receptors all come from a female donor with papillary thyroid cancer or a benign thyroid nodule (not recorded which). Some clones in this sample may be carry-over from other donors' samples.

The chain uses TRBV20-1 and TRBJ1-5; D unresolved. This CDR3 is 16 amino acids long. The germline V and J ends were trimmed by 4 bases and 2 bases, with 18 bases remaining between them. Germline CDR1 and CDR2: DFQATT and SNEGSKA (reference sequence). CDR3 sequence (DNA): TGCAGTGCTATAGTGAGTGGCGCGATGGGCAATCAGCCCCAGCATTTT. Protein: CSAIVSGAMGNQPQHF.

The chain joins TRBV6-1 to TRBJ1-5, with 8 positions matching TRBD1. This CDR3 has 14 residues. The V and J ends lost 6 bases and 6 bases, in that order; junction bases with no gene match: 7. CDR1 is MNHNS, CDR2 SASEGT, per germline. The CDR3 coding sequence is TGTGCCAGCAGGCCGGGACAGGAAGGTCAGCCCCAGCATTTT. It translates to CASRPGQEGQPQHF.

This clone is deemed medium-sized (0.01 to 0.1%). V gene TRBV15 combines with J gene TRBJ1-6, with 9 nucleotides matching TRBD1. The junction had 9 bases not matched to a gene; V was cut back by 5 bases and J by 7 bases. CDR1 is LNHNV and CDR2 is YYDKDF in the germline V gene (reference sequence). The CDR3 totals 16 residues. The CDR3 DNA reads as TGTGCCACCAGCTTCGGAGCCGGGACAGGGAATTCACCCCTCCACTTT. It translates to CATSFGAGTGNSPLHF.

This clone was detected a few times. V and J are TRBV7-6 and TRBJ2-2; 8 bases fit TRBD1. The CDR3 spans 17 residues. Looked up from germline, CDR1 is SGHVS and CDR2 is FNYEAQ. Losses at the gene ends were 0 bases for V and 14 bases for J; bases not matched to a gene: 17. The CDR3 DNA reads TGTGCCAGCAGCTTAGCTGGGACAGGTCAGGAGACCGGGGGTCTGTTTTTT. Translating it yields CASSLAGTGQETGGLFF.

This clone was seen at least ten times. The chain has TRBV18 and TRBJ1-4; D unresolved. Germline assignment: CDR1 KGHSH and CDR2 LQKENI. V shed 2 bases and J shed 7 bases, with 11 bases lying between them. This CDR3 comprises 14 residues. CDR3 sequence reads: CASSPSIVSEKLFF. Here the CDR3 DNA reads TGTGCCAGCTCACCATCCATTGTTAGTGAAAAACTGTTTTTT.

The CDR3 here is CASSSPQGGYEDTQYF. CDR3 DNA sequence: TGTGCCAGCAGCTCCCCACAGGGGGGTTATGAAGATACGCAGTATTTT. The rearrangement links TRBV5-4 to TRBJ2-3, with 8 bases lining up with TRBD1. The CDR3 totals 16 residues. Germline V lookup: CDR1 SGHNT, CDR2 YYREEE (reference sequence). The V gene end was trimmed by 3 bases and the J gene end by 5 bases; junction bases not matched to a gene: 11.

This chain uses TRBV7-9 with TRBJ1-6; D uncertain. The CDR3 spans 15 residues. Germline V gene lookup returns CDR1 SEHNR and CDR2 FQNEAQ (reference sequence). Trimming removed 1 base at V and 4 bases at J, with 8 bases between. CDR3 DNA: TGTGCCAGCAGCTTAGAGGGAGGATATAATTCACCCCTCCACTTT. Translated: CASSLEGGYNSPLHF.

This clone was seen repeatedly, ten times or more. V usage is TRBV28 and J usage is TRBJ1-2; perhaps TRBD1 as D (6 bases). The CDR3 sequence is 12 residues long. Deletions cut 8 bases from V and 3 bases from J, with 10 bases between. The V gene's germline CDR1 is MDHEN and CDR2 SYDVKM. The CDR3 DNA is TGTGCCAGCTGTACAGGGTACTATGGCTACACCTTC. The encoded protein is CASCTGYYGYTF.

This clone appeared a few times. V is TRBV2 and J is TRBJ2-7, with D hard to call. The CDR3 loop spans 15 amino acids. V dropped 1 base and J dropped 2 bases, with 12 bases sitting between them. CDR1 and CDR2 (germline): SNHLY, FYNNEI. CDR3 in amino acids: CASSEDLGLPYEQYF. DNA of the CDR3: TGTGCCAGCAGTGAAGATCTGGGTCTGCCCTACGAGCAGTACTTC. Full variable domain (outside the CDR3, taken from reference TRBV2 and TRBJ2-7): EPEVTQTPSHQVTQMGQEVILRCVPISNHLYFYWYRQILGQKVEFLVSFYNNEISEKSEIFDDQFSVERPDGSNFTLKIRSTKLEDSAMYFCASSEDLGLPYEQYFGPGTRLTVT.

On this clone itself: A much more abundant neighbour one base away suggests this may be a read error. This rearrangement joins TRBV20-1 to TRBJ1-5, with TRBD1 matching over 8 bases. Germline V lookup: CDR1 DFQATT, CDR2 SNEGSKA (reference sequence). The CDR3 sequence is 15 residues long. The CDR3 loop reads CSASRDRTPNQPRHF. CDR3 nucleotides: TGCAGTGCTAGTAGGGACAGGACCCCTAATCAGCCCCGGCATTTT.

This clone came up a few times. At one boundary the junction diverges from the germline segment, which might be a read error. V gene TRBV2 combines with J gene TRBJ2-1; 8 nucleotides align to TRBD2. Germline V lookup: CDR1 SNHLY, CDR2 FYNNEI. The CDR3 has 14 amino acids. The CDR3 bases are TGTGGCAGCGGCCCCTCCGGGGGGGACAATGAGCAGTTCTTC. Protein: CGSGPSGGDNEQFF.

Notes on this clone: A much larger clone differs from this one at a single base, so this may be a read error. In the same sample, other DNA sequences code for this CDR3. The chain carries TRBV29-1 and TRBJ2-1; 7 nucleotides agree with TRBD2. The germline gives CDR1 SQVTM, CDR2 ANQGSEA. This CDR3 comprises 14 residues. CDR3 coding DNA: TGCAGTGTTGGATCTAGCGGACGATACAATGAGCAGTTCTTC. Its protein is CSVGSSGRYNEQFF.

This clone is classed as medium-sized. The V gene is TRBV6-4, the J gene TRBJ2-3; 7 positions agree with TRBD2. The CDR3 consists of 15 residues. From germline, CDR1 is MRHNA and CDR2 SNTAGT. V dropped 4 bases and J dropped 0; count of bases not matched to a gene: 4. The CDR3: CASSVSSGSTDTQYF. CDR3 DNA sequence: TGTGCCAGCAGTGTCTCTAGCGGAAGCACAGATACGCAGTATTTT.

This clone was found many times. J is TRBJ1-5 and V is TRBV5-1; D not certain. The germline V and J ends were trimmed by 2 bases and 0 bases, with 6 bases remaining between them. This CDR3 spans 14 amino acids. CDR1 SGHRS and CDR2 YFSETQ come from the germline V gene. The chain's CDR3 is CASSFGISNQPQHF. The CDR3 DNA sequence: TGCGCCAGCAGCTTCGGAATTAGCAATCAGCCCCAGCATTTT.

This clone has just a few counts. The chain couples TRBV6-2 or TRBV6-3 to TRBJ2-3; D uncertain. The V end was cut by 5 bases, the J end by 2 bases, with 8 bases between. Germline-derived CDR1 and CDR2 are MNHEY and SVGEGT. There are 13 residues in the CDR3. The CDR3 sequence is CASSNRITDTQYF. CDR3 bases: TGTGCCAGCAGTAACCGTATCACAGATACGCAGTATTTT.

The chain is built from TRBV5-1 and TRBJ1-2, with D perhaps TRBD1 (5 bases). The length of the CDR3 is 16 residues. V was shortened by 1 base and J by 6 bases, with 19 bases between the two germline ends. The germline CDR1 and CDR2 sequences are SGHRS and YFSETQ. CDR3 region: CASSLYSYGGFNGYTF. CDR3 nucleotides: TGCGCCAGCAGCTTGTACTCCTACGGGGGTTTTAATGGCTACACCTTC.

This clone came up a few times. The chain links TRBV29-1 to TRBJ1-2; 7 bases agree with TRBD1. The CDR3 totals 11 residues. Per germline, CDR1 SQVTM and CDR2 ANQGSEA. J was trimmed by 8 bases and V by 8 bases; bases with no gene match: 8. The CDR3 region is CSFLDRRGYTF. CDR3 coding DNA: TGCAGCTTTTTGGACAGGCGGGGCTACACCTTC.

This clone was seen repeatedly, ten times or more. V and J are TRBV20-1 and TRBJ1-6; 7 bases agree with TRBD1. Losses at the gene ends were 0 bases for V and 4 bases for J; bases not matched to a gene: 12. CDR1 is DFQATT and CDR2 is SNEGSKA in the germline V gene (reference sequence). The CDR3 contains 18 residues. The CDR3 DNA reads as TGCAGTGCTAGAGACCCTCGGACAGGCAATGATTATAATTCACCCCTCCACTTT. Translated, it gives CSARDPRTGNDYNSPLHF.

This clone was seen only a few times. V is TRBV15 and J is TRBJ2-5; no clear D. Germline CDR1 and CDR2: LNHNV and YYDKDF (reference sequence). Trimming cost V 0 bases and J 4 bases, with 6 bases left between them. The CDR3 runs to 13 residues. The CDR3 sequence: CATSRDSGETQYF. In DNA, the CDR3 is TGTGCCACCAGCAGAGATAGTGGAGAGACCCAGTACTTC.

The chain is built from TRBV5-1 and TRBJ1-1; 8 nucleotides line up with TRBD1. Germline V gene sequence: CDR1 SGHRS, CDR2 YFSETQ. With V trimmed by 0 bases and J by 1 base, 5 bases remained unmatched. This CDR3 spans 16 amino acids. As DNA, the CDR3 is TGCGCCAGCAGCTTGGGGACAGGGCTACGGAACACTGAAGCTTTCTTT. The encoded protein is CASSLGTGLRNTEAFF.